These T cell receptor beta chains were read from a single sample in a study of blood T cells in healthy people across ages. TCRdb called the 5' RACE reads again in MiXCR, with one record for every CDR3 protein. Of roughly 1.7 million distinct CDR3 sequences listed, roughly 32% are singletons. Source material: blood. Source of these receptors: a woman in her twenties or thirties in good health. Each CDR3 is given with its conserved first and last residue. A D gene is named only where the DNA matches it firmly. The listing skips clone size in some rows; elsewhere it reads once, few, many or a size class.

TRBJ1-5,TRBV20-1,few,-,TGCAGTGCTAGAAGGGGTGCACAGGGTATAACTCAGTCCCAGCATTTT,CSARRGAQGITQSQHF
TRBJ2-5,TRBV27,-,TRBD1,TGTGCCAGCAGTATTACAGGGGGCTGGGGAGAGACCCAGTACTTC,CASSITGGWGETQYF
TRBJ2-1,TRBV9,-,-,TGTGCCAGCAGCGTATTCGGCGACAATGAGCAGTTCTTC,CASSVFGDNEQFF
TRBJ1-2,TRBV27,-,TRBD1,TGTGCCAGCAGTTTATCGGACAGGGGGCAGAGTGGCTACACCTTC,CASSLSDRGQSGYTF
TRBJ2-5,TRBV25-1,few,-,TGTGCCAGCAGTGAAGGCTGGCAAGAGACCCAGTACTTC,CASSEGWQETQYF
TRBJ1-2,TRBV3-1,-,-,TGTGCCAGCAGCCAGGCCACAGGGAGAGGCTACACCTTC,CASSQATGRGYTF
TRBJ1-5,TRBV4-1,-,-,TGCGCCAGCAGCCAAGGGGCAAGAGGAGTGTCCAATCAGCCCCGGCATTTT,CASSQGARGVSNQPRHF
TRBJ2-1,TRBV28,-,TRBD1,TGTGCCAGCAGGTCCAACAGGGGGCCGAAGCAGTTCTTC,CASRSNRGPKQFF
TRBJ2-3,TRBV20-1,-,TRBD2,TGCAGTGGGAGAGAGGGACTAGCGATAGATACGCAGTATTTT,CSGREGLAIDTQYF
TRBJ1-2,TRBV7-8,-,TRBD1,TGTGCCAGCAGCGCCCGGACAGGGAGTGTTGGCTACACCTTC,CASSARTGSVGYTF
TRBJ1-5,TRBV21-1,-,-,TGTGCCACCCGGACGGGGGACAATCAGCCCCAGCATTTT,CATRTGDNQPQHF
TRBJ1-6,TRBV27,-,-,TGTGCCAGCAGTTTCGGGTTAGCCTATAATTCACCCCTCCACTTT,CASSFGLAYNSPLHF
TRBJ1-6,TRBV7-8,-,-,TGTGCCAGCAGCTTAGGCGTGAGCTCCTATAATTCACCCCTCCACTTT,CASSLGVSSYNSPLHF
TRBJ2-7,TRBV27,-,-,TGTGCCAGCAGTTTCGGGAGAGGGAGTGGGAGGACTCCCTACGAGCAGTACTTC,CASSFGRGSGRTPYEQYF
TRBJ2-7,TRBV10-3,-,-,TGTGCCAGCGCAAGGAGGGATAACTACGAGCAGTACTTC,CASARRDNYEQYF
TRBJ1-2,TRBV2,few,TRBD1,TGTGCCAGCAGTGGACAGGGAAAGGGCTACACCTTC,CASSGQGKGYTF
TRBJ2-7,TRBV27,few,TRBD2,TGTGCCAGCAGTTTACTCGGGACTAGCGGGGGGGCTCCGGGTCTCGAGCAGTACTTC,CASSLLGTSGGAPGLEQYF
TRBJ1-4,TRBV28,-,-,TGTGCCAGCAGTTATGGAGGGGAGTGGGAAAAACTGTTTTTT,CASSYGGEWEKLFF
TRBJ1-2,TRBV27,-,-,TGTGCCAGCAGTTCAGCCCCGGAAGGCTATGGCTACACCTTC,CASSSAPEGYGYTF
TRBJ1-2,TRBV6-5,many,-,TGTGCCAGCAGTCGATTCCAGGGATCCTATGGCTACACCTTC,CASSRFQGSYGYTF
TRBJ1-5,TRBV25-1,-,-,TGTGCCAGCAGTCAGACAGGTATTGACAATCAGCCCCAGCATTTT,CASSQTGIDNQPQHF
TRBJ1-4,TRBV5-5,-,TRBD1,TGTGCCAGCAGCTTGGAGGGGGCAGCGGGAAAACTGTTTTTT,CASSLEGAAGKLFF
TRBJ1-4,TRBV2,-,TRBD1,TGTGCCAGCAGTGAAACCGGACAGGGAGCAACTAATGAAAAACTGTTTTTT,CASSETGQGATNEKLFF
TRBJ2-5,TRBV5-1,-,-,TGCGCCAGCAGCTTGGAGGCGTTTAGGCCGGACCAAGAGACCCAGTACTTC,CASSLEAFRPDQETQYF
TRBJ1-2,TRBV19,-,-,TGTGCCAGTAGTATAACAGGGATGAACTATGGCTACACCTTC,CASSITGMNYGYTF
TRBJ2-1,TRBV6-5,-,TRBD1,TGTGCCTGCAGTTACGTGGCAGGGGGCTACAATGAGCAGTTCTTC,CACSYVAGGYNEQFF
TRBJ2-6,TRBV20-1,few,-,TGCAGTGCTAGAGTCGGGACTGGGGCCAACGTCCTGACTTTC,CSARVGTGANVLTF
TRBJ1-6,TRBV5-6,few,TRBD1,TGTGCCAGCAGCTTACCACAGGGGGCTTCACCCCTCCACTTT,CASSLPQGASPLHF
TRBJ2-1,TRBV20-1,few,TRBD1,TGCAGTGCTGGGGCCGGGACAGGCAATGAGCAGTTCTTC,CSAGAGTGNEQFF
TRBJ2-7,TRBV6-5,few,-,TGTGCCAGCAGTTACGAAGAGGGTCCCACCTACGAGCAGTACTTC,CASSYEEGPTYEQYF
TRBJ2-7,TRBV18,-,TRBD1,TGTGCCAGCTCAGAGGACAGGGTGTCCTACGAGCAGTACTTC,CASSEDRVSYEQYF
TRBJ2-3,TRBV20-1,-,-,TGCAGTGCTACGATTAGAGAAATTAGCACAGATACGCAGTATTTT,CSATIREISTDTQYF
TRBJ2-3,TRBV5-1,-,TRBD2,TGCGCCAGCACCCCCAGCGGGGGGAACGGGGATACGCAGTATTTT,CASTPSGGNGDTQYF
TRBJ2-5,TRBV18,-,-,TGTGCCAGCTCAACCAATCCCGGGACAAAACGGCGGGAGACCCAGTACTTC,CASSTNPGTKRRETQYF
TRBJ2-5,TRBV14,few,-,TGTGCCAGCAGCCAAGGACCCCGGGCTTTAGGGACCCAGTACTTC,CASSQGPRALGTQYF
TRBJ1-2,TRBV14,-,-,TGTGCCAGCAGCCAAGCTCCGACATATGGCTACACCTTC,CASSQAPTYGYTF
TRBJ2-5,TRBV10-3,-,-,TGTGCCATCAGTGAGCGCCAGGGTAGAAGGGAGCAGTACTTC,CAISERQGRREQYF